The 21 T cell receptor beta chains given below trace back to one sample, sequenced in a study of blood T cell repertoires in COVID-19 (dated by TCRdb to the early 2020s). The method was the immunoSEQ multiplex PCR assay. This is the immuneACCESS table as TCRdb keeps it, with only in-frame sequences that have V and J called. A part of the clones is gone; compared with another copy, unresolved V genes explain less than half, and the rest is unexplained. The sample table lists under 300,000 clones, around 90% of them with a count of one. Approximately 1% of the sample rests with the top ten. Material: PBMCs or T cells enriched from blood (not recorded which). The receptors shown here come from a woman aged 25-40 years who had recovered from COVID-19.

V is TRBV6-5 and J is TRBJ1-1; a possible D gene is TRBD1 (6 bases). This CDR3 region has 14 residues. Trimming took 6 bases from V and 1 from J, leaving 12 bases between them. The germline gives CDR1 MNHEY, CDR2 SVGAGI. The CDR3 DNA sequence: TGTGCCAGCAGGCCCGGGACAAGGAACACTGAAGCTTTCTTT. Translating gives CASRPGTRNTEAFF.

This chain links TRBV19 with TRBJ2-1, with TRBD1 matching over 8 bases. The V gene end was trimmed by 4 bases and the J gene end by 7 bases; junction bases not matched to a gene: 9. The germline V gene has CDR1 LNHDA and CDR2 SQIVND (reference sequence). The CDR3 consists of 15 residues. This CDR3 reads CASSTAGGIGNEQFF. CDR3 in DNA: TGTGCCAGTAGTACGGCAGGGGGCATAGGGAATGAGCAGTTCTTC.

This clone was seen once. This chain connects TRBV11-2 to TRBJ1-4, with D unresolved. V was trimmed by 1 base and J by 7 bases, leaving 13 bases between them. The germline V gene encodes CDR1 SGHAT and CDR2 FQNNGV. The CDR3 loop spans 15 amino acids. The CDR3, as DNA: TGTGCCAGCAGCTTAGTAGTGCCCGGAGGTGAAAAACTGTTTTTT. This translates into CASSLVVPGGEKLFF. Looking up the rest from reference TRBV11-2 and TRBJ1-4 gives the full variable domain: EAGVAQSPRYKIIEKRQSVAFWCNPISGHATLYWYQQILGQGPKLLIQFQNNGVVDDSQLPKDRFSAERLKGVDSTLKIQPAKLEDSAVYLCASSLVVPGGEKLFFGSGTQLSVL.

The chain has TRBV10-3 and TRBJ1-2; 7 positions match TRBD1. Germline CDR1 ENHRY, CDR2 SYGVKD. V shed 5 bases and J 0 bases; nucleotides not matched to a gene: 15. The CDR3 sequence is 18 residues long. The CDR3 DNA sequence: TGTGCCATCAGTCAAGACAGGGCCTTCCTAGGGTCTAACTATGGCTACACCTTC. Its protein product is CAISQDRAFLGSNYGYTF.

The V and J genes are TRBV4-3 and TRBJ1-4; D unresolved. CDR3 size: 15 residues. Germline V gene sequence: CDR1 LGHNA, CDR2 YSLEER. V was clipped by 3 bases and J by 6 bases, with 14 bases between them. The CDR3 nucleotides are TGCGCCAGCAGCCAGGCTCAGACGGGGTATGAAAAACTGTTTTTT. Translating it yields CASSQAQTGYEKLFF.

This clone showed up just once. The chain employs TRBV9 and TRBJ2-3; a weak D match, TRBD2 (5 bases). Germline V gene lookup returns CDR1 SGDLS and CDR2 YYNGEE. The CDR3 consists of 16 residues. Deletions cut 0 bases from V and 3 bases from J, with 14 bases between. CDR3 DNA: TGTGCCAGCAGCGTAGACCTTCCGGGGATGACAGATACGCAGTATTTT. This encodes CASSVDLPGMTDTQYF. Full variable domain (outside the CDR3, taken from reference TRBV9 and TRBJ2-3): DSGVTQTPKHLITATGQRVTLRCSPRSGDLSVYWYQQSLDQGLQFLIQYYNGEERAKGNILERFSAQQFPDLHSELNLSSLELGDSALYFCASSVDLPGMTDTQYFGPGTRLTVL.

In its sample, this clone was seen once. The chain carries TRBV5-1 and TRBJ1-1, with D uncertain. Germline V gene data show CDR1 as SGHRS and CDR2 as YFSETQ. The CDR3 consists of 15 residues. Trimming left V 2 bases short and J 4 bases short, with 15 bases between. The CDR3 spells CASSLLGLAGTEAFF. The DNA for the CDR3 is TGCGCCAGCAGCTTACTCGGACTGGCGGGCACTGAAGCTTTCTTT.

The gene calls are TRBV11-3 and TRBJ1-1, with D tentatively TRBD1 (5 bases). The length of the CDR3 is 13 residues. Germline lookup yields CDR1 SGHNT and CDR2 YENEEA. Trimming took off 2 bases at V and 7 bases at J, with 11 bases between the two ends. CDR3 sequence (DNA): TGTGCCAGCAGCTTAATTTGGGGCGGTGAAGCTTTCTTT. Its translation is CASSLIWGGEAFF.

The V and J genes are TRBV18 and TRBJ1-2; 10 bases fit TRBD1. This CDR3 comprises 14 residues. V shed 2 bases, J shed 10 bases, and the junction held 7 bases outside the gene matches. Looked up from germline, CDR1 is KGHSH and CDR2 is LQKENI. DNA of the CDR3: TGTGCCAGCTCACCAAGCCGGGACAGGGGAGACTACACCTTC. It yields the protein CASSPSRDRGDYTF.

The chain recombines TRBV4-1 with TRBJ1-3; D may be TRBD1 (6 bases). Germline V gene data show CDR1 as MGHRA and CDR2 as YSYEKL. CDR3 length: 15 amino acids. With 0 bases removed from V and 4 bases from J, the gap between germline ends came to 10 bases. CDR3 DNA: TGCGCCAGCAGCCAAGATCCCGGGACAGGAAACACCATATATTTT. Residues: CASSQDPGTGNTIYF.

This chain joins TRBV10-1 and TRBJ1-3; TRBD1 might be the D (5 bases). The CDR3 has 20 amino acids. V was clipped by 0 bases and J by 1 base, with 22 bases between them. Germline V gene sequence: CDR1 WNHNN, CDR2 SYGVQD (reference sequence). The CDR3 region is CASSESCGAAILQSGNTIYF. Written as DNA, the CDR3 is TGCGCCAGCAGTGAGTCGTGTGGGGCAGCGATCCTTCAATCTGGAAACACCATATATTTT.

This chain uses TRBV20-1 with TRBJ2-4, with 7 bases identical to TRBD2. The V gene's germline CDR1 is DFQATT and CDR2 SNEGSKA (reference sequence). The ends lost 3 bases at V and 8 bases at J; junction bases unmatched: 7. The CDR3 sequence is 13 residues long. CDR3 nucleotide sequence: TGCAGTGCTAGTATTCCGGGGGGAGACATTCAGTACTTC. It is translated as CSASIPGGDIQYF.

CDR3 protein: CASRSQGSADYGYTF. CDR3 nucleotides: TGTGCCAGCCGCTCACAGGGTTCGGCAGACTATGGCTACACCTTC. The chain carries TRBV7-8 and TRBJ1-2; maybe TRBD1 (6 bases). Germline V gene data show CDR1 as SGHVS and CDR2 as FQNEAQ. V was clipped by 8 bases and J by 3 bases, with 19 bases between them. There are 15 residues in the CDR3.

The count of this clone is one. This chain joins TRBV9 and TRBJ1-2; unclear D gene. CDR3 length: 17 residues. CDR1 and CDR2 from the germline V gene are SGDLS and YYNGEE. V was cut by 3 bases and J by 0 bases, with 18 bases left in between. The CDR3 loop reads CASSAPRLSLPNYGYTF. The CDR3 DNA follows: TGTGCCAGCAGCGCCCCCCGTCTCAGTCTCCCTAACTATGGCTACACCTTC.

V usage is TRBV7-2 and J usage is TRBJ1-2; no clear D. The germline gives CDR1 SGHTA, CDR2 FQGNSA. Trimming removed 2 bases at V and 6 bases at J, with 7 bases between. This CDR3 is built from 12 residues. The CDR3 coding sequence is TGTGCCAGCAGCTTACGAGGAGATGGCTACACCTTC. This translates into CASSLRGDGYTF.

The chain couples TRBV28 to TRBJ2-2, with D maybe TRBD1 (6 bases). This CDR3 has 14 residues. CDR1 and CDR2 from the germline V gene are MDHEN and SYDVKM. V lost 3 bases, J lost 8 bases, and 13 bases lay in between. The CDR3, as DNA: TGTGCCAGCAGTTTTCTTTCAGGGGTTGGGGAGCTGTTTTTT. This sequence encodes CASSFLSGVGELFF.

This clone was observed a few times. This chain links TRBV15 with TRBJ2-1; D not certain. V lost 4 bases and J lost 0, with 10 bases in between. The germline CDR1 and CDR2 sequences are LNHNV and YYDKDF (reference sequence). CDR3 size: 15 residues. The CDR3 sequence: CATSKAASSYNEQFF. The DNA for the CDR3 is TGTGCCACCAGCAAGGCGGCGAGCTCCTACAATGAGCAGTTCTTC.

V and J are TRBV7-9 and TRBJ2-7; possibly TRBD2 for D (5 bases). Germline V gene sequence: CDR1 SEHNR, CDR2 FQNEAQ (reference sequence). V was trimmed by 5 bases and J by 2 bases, leaving 16 bases between them. CDR3 size: 15 residues. The CDR3 protein is CASSPRGSGAYEQYF. The DNA of the CDR3 is TGTGCCAGCAGCCCCCGGGGAAGCGGAGCCTACGAGCAGTACTTC.

V usage is TRBV30 and J usage is TRBJ2-7; weak D call: TRBD1 (5 bases). There are 14 residues in the CDR3. Per the germline V gene, CDR1 is GTSNPN and CDR2 is SVGIG (reference sequence). The ends were cut back, 2 bases at V and 6 bases at J, with 17 bases in the middle. The CDR3 DNA reads TGTGCCTGGAGTACCCCAATTCAGGGCAGCGAGCAGTACTTC. Amino acids: CAWSTPIQGSEQYF.

The gene calls are TRBV6-5 and TRBJ1-4, with 9 nucleotides matching TRBD1. The CDR3 consists of 15 residues. V shed 6 bases and J 8 bases; nucleotides not matched to a gene: 10. Germline CDR1 MNHEY, CDR2 SVGAGI. CDR3 loop: CASSDTGTGQEKLFF. In DNA form, the CDR3 reads TGTGCCAGCAGCGATACCGGGACAGGGCAGGAAAAACTGTTTTTT.

The chain carries TRBV7-4 and TRBJ1-2; 9 positions match TRBD1. Germline assignment: CDR1 SGHVT and CDR2 SQSDAQ. The CDR3 covers 15 residues. The junction had 11 bases not matched to a gene; V was cut back by 5 bases and J by 7 bases. The CDR3 sequence: CASSLPDRGPSGYTF. The CDR3 region has the DNA TGTGCCAGCAGCCTTCCGGACAGGGGCCCTTCTGGCTACACCTTC. The whole variable domain, filled in from reference TRBV7-4 and TRBJ1-2, reads GAGVSQSPRYKVAKRGRDVALRCDSISGHVTLYWYRQTLGQGSEVLTYSQSDAQRDKSGRPSGRFSAERPERSVSTLKIQRTEQGDSAVYLCASSLPDRGPSGYTFGSGTRLTVV.